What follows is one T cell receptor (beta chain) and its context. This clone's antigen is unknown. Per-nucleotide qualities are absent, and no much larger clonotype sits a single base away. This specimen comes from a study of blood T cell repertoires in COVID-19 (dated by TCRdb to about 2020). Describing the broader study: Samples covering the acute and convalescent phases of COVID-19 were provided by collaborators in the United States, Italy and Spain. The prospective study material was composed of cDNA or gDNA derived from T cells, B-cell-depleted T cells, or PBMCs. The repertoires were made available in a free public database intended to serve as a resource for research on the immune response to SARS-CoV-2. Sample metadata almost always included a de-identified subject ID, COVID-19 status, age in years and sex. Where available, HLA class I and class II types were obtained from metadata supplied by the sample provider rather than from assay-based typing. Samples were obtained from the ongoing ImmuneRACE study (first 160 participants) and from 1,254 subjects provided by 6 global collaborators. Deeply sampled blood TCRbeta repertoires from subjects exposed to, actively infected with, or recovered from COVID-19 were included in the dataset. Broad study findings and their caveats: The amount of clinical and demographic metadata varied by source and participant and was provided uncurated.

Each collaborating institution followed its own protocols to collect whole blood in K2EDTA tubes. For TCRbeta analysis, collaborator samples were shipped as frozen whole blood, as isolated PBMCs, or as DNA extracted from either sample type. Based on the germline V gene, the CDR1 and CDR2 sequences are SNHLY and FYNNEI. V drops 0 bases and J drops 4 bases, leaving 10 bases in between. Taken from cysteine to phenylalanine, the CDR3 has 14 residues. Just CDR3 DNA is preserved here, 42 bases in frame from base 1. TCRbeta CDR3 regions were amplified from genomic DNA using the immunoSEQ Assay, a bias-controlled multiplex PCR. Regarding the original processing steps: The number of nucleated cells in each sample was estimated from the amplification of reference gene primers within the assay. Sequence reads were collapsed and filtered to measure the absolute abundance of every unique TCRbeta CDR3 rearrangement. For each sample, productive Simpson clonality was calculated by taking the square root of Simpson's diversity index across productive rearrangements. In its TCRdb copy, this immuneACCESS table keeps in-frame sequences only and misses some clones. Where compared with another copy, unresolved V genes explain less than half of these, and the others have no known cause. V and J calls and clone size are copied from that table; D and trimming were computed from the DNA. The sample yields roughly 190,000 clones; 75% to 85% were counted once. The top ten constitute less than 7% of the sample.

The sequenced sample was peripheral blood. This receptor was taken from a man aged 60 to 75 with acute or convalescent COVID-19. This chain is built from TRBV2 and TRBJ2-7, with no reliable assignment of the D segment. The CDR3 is CASSEASLTYEQYF. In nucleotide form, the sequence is TGTGCCAGCAGTGAAGCGTCCCTGACTTACGAGCAGTACTTC.